These 15 T cell receptor beta chains originate from one sample sequenced in a study of CD4 T cell repertoires and nickel. TCRdb fed the RT-PCR reads into MiXCR, producing one record per CDR3 protein. The sample table sets out under 65 distinct CDR3 sequences. What was sequenced was CD4+ T cells from blood, not recorded whether cultured. Receptors were obtained from a human donor in a nickel allergy study, with or without nickel allergy (not recorded which). It is not recorded whether this sample comes from one donor or several.

J is TRBJ1-2 and V is TRBV7-9, with unresolved D. The germline CDR1 and CDR2 sequences are SEHNR and FQNEAQ (reference sequence). Trimming pared 2 bases from V and 8 bases from J, leaving 6 bases between. CDR3 length: 11 residues. CDR3 DNA sequence: TGTGCCAGCAGCTTATTCGAGGGCTACACCTTC. Translation gives CASSLFEGYTF.

Comment on this clonotype: The junction differs from germline at one of its ends, possibly a read error. The chain couples TRBV3-1 to TRBJ1-1; D call uncertain. The germline V gene has CDR1 LGHDT and CDR2 YNNKEL (reference sequence). This CDR3 has 13 residues. The chain's CDR3 is CASTQYSGSEAFF. CDR3 sequence (DNA): TGTGCCAGCACCCAATATTCCGGGTCTGAAGCTTTCTTT.

Concerning this clonotype: Mismatch with germline at one junction end may stem from a read error. The V call is TRBV29-1, the J call TRBJ2-7; D may be TRBD1 or TRBD2 (5 bases each). This CDR3 has 12 residues. Germline V gives CDR1 SQVTM, CDR2 ANQGSEA. The CDR3: CSVGGRSYKQYF. In nucleotides, the CDR3 is TGCAGCGTTGGGGGACGGAGCTACAAGCAGTACTTC.

This clonotype has a handful of counts. V gene TRBV28 combines with J gene TRBJ2-2, with 7 bases fitting TRBD2. Germline V gene sequence: CDR1 MDHEN, CDR2 SYDVKM. The CDR3 is made up of 13 amino acids. J gave up 7 bases and V 10 bases, and 9 bases lay outside the gene matches. The CDR3 sequence is CATMLAVVGELFF. Written as DNA, the CDR3 is TGTGCCACCATGCTAGCGGTGGTCGGGGAGCTGTTTTTT.

This chain connects TRBV20-1 to TRBJ2-5; no reliable D call. The CDR3 spans 11 residues. With 0 bases removed from V and 4 bases from J, the gap between germline ends came to 3 bases. Germline V gene sequence: CDR1 DFQATT, CDR2 SNEGSKA (reference sequence). The CDR3 DNA follows: TGCAGTGCTAGAGATGTAGAGACCCAGTACTTC. Protein: CSARDVETQYF.

The rearrangement links TRBV6-5 to TRBJ2-2; D remains ambiguous. Germline assignment: CDR1 MNHEY and CDR2 SVGAGI. V was clipped by 6 bases and J by 4 bases, with 6 bases between them. This CDR3 is 12 amino acids long. As DNA, the CDR3 is TGTGCCAGCAGCCGCGGCACCGGGGAGCTGTTTTTT. Residues: CASSRGTGELFF.

The V call is TRBV12-3 or TRBV12-4, the J call TRBJ1-4, with D possibly matching TRBD1 (6 bases). The V gene lost 6 bases and the J gene lost 13 bases, with 24 bases spanning the gap. This CDR3 has 15 amino acids. The CDR3 bases are TGTGCCAGCAGCCCGGTCGCAGGGGCCGAAAGGGTACTGTTTTTT. Its translation is CASSPVAGAERVLFF.

J is TRBJ1-4 and V is TRBV5-1, with D uncertain. The CDR3 sequence is 15 residues long. Trimming stripped 5 bases from V and 8 bases from J, with 19 bases between. CDR1 SGHRS and CDR2 YFSETQ come from the germline V gene. CDR3 nucleotide sequence: TGCGCCAGCAGTCCCTTGTCCCTAGGTAACGAAAAACTGTTTTTT. This sequence encodes CASSPLSLGNEKLFF. Filled out from reference TRBV5-1 and TRBJ1-4, the complete variable domain reads KAGVTQTPRYLIKTRGQQVTLSCSPISGHRSVSWYQQTPGQGLQFLFEYFSETQRNKGNFPGRFSGRQFSNSRSEMNVSTLELGDSALYLCASSPLSLGNEKLFFGSGTQLSVL.

This clonotype was counted once. The chain couples TRBV5-1 to TRBJ2-3, with TRBD2 matching over 10 bases. Germline CDR1 reads SGHRS; CDR2 reads YFSETQ. The J segment lost 5 bases and the V segment lost 4 bases, leaving 7 bases of the junction unmatched. CDR3 length: 15 residues. This CDR3 reads CASSGGGTSEDTQYF. CDR3 in DNA: TGCGCCAGCAGCGGAGGCGGGACTAGCGAAGATACGCAGTATTTT.

V gene TRBV2 combines with J gene TRBJ2-7; the D gene is possibly TRBD2 (6 bases). The length of the CDR3 is 12 residues. Per germline, CDR1 SNHLY and CDR2 FYNNEI. Trimming left V 4 bases short and J 3 bases short, with 7 bases between. CDR3 protein: CASSAEGYEQYV. For the CDR3, the DNA is TGTGCCAGCAGTGCGGAGGGCTACGAGCAGTACGTC.

The chain links TRBV12-3 or TRBV12-4 to TRBJ1-5, with TRBD1 matching 12 bases. Germline trimming cut 5 bases from V and 6 bases from J; bases unmatched to any gene: 5. This CDR3 is 15 amino acids long. Here the CDR3 DNA reads TGTGCCAGCAGTCGGGACAGGGGGCTAGGTCAGCCCCAGCATTTT. As protein: CASSRDRGLGQPQHF.

This chain uses TRBV5-1 with TRBJ2-1; D gene unclear. The V end was cut by 3 bases, the J end by 0 bases, with 16 bases between. The CDR3 is 17 residues long. Germline CDR1 SGHRS, CDR2 YFSETQ. CDR3 amino acids: CASSSTSRTDSYNEQFF. Here the CDR3 DNA reads TGCGCCAGCAGCTCAACCTCCCGGACGGACTCCTACAATGAGCAGTTCTTC.

This clonotype was seen a few times. J is TRBJ2-1 and V is TRBV2; TRBD1 or TRBD2 may be the D gene (5 bases each). Germline CDR1 reads SNHLY; CDR2 reads FYNNEI. Trimming took off 7 bases at V and 5 bases at J, with 12 bases between the two ends. CDR3 length: 13 residues. The CDR3 is CASTRDGNNEQFF. The DNA of the CDR3 is TGTGCCAGCACCCGGGACGGTAACAATGAGCAGTTCTTC.

The V and J genes are TRBV7-9 and TRBJ1-2; possible D gene TRBD1, 6 bases. The CDR3 has 16 residues. With 5 bases removed from V and 2 bases from J, the gap between germline ends came to 18 bases. CDR1 and CDR2 (germline): SEHNR, FQNEAQ (reference sequence). CDR3 in amino acids: CASSAVSGGRNYGYTF. CDR3 bases: TGTGCCAGCAGCGCCGTCAGTGGGGGGCGCAACTATGGCTACACCTTC.

The chain carries TRBV2 and TRBJ2-3; perhaps TRBD1 as D (6 bases). The germline CDR1 and CDR2 sequences are SNHLY and FYNNEI. V dropped 5 bases and J dropped 3 bases, with 18 bases sitting between them. The CDR3 runs 16 residues. DNA for the CDR3: TGTGCCAGCAGTCGAGACAGGTCAACGCCAACAGATACGCAGTATTTT. Amino acid sequence: CASSRDRSTPTDTQYF.